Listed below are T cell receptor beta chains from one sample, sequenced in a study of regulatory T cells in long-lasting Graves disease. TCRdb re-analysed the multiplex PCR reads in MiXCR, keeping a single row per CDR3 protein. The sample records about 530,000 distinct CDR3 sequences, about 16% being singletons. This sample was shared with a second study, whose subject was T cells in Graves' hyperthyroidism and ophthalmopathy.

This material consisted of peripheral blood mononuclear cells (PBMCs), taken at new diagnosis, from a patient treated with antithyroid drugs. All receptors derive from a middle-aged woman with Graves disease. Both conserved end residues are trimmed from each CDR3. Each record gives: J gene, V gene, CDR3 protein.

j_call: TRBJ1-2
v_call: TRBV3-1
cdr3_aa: ASSQDYTVYGYT

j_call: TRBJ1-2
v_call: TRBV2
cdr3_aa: ASSVETGRGYT

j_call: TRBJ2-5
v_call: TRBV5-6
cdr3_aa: ASSFGTGIQETQY

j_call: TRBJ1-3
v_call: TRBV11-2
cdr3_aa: ASSSHPGSTIY

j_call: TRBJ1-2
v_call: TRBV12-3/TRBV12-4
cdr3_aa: ATRGQGSLYGYT

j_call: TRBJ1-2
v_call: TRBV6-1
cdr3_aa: ALAEVRGYT

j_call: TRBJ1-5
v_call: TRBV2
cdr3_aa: ASKLDRARGNQPQH

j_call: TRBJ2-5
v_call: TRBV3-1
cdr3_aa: ASSQDRVSLTQETQY

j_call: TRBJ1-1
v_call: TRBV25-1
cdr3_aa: ASSETRALNTEAF

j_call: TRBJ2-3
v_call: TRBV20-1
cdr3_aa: SAPGRGGSGTQY

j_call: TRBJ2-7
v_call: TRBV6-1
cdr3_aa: ASSHIGRTGDHEQY

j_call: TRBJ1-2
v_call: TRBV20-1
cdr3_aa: SAPSGTASYGYT

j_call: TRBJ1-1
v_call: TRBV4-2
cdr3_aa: ASSQDRINTEAF

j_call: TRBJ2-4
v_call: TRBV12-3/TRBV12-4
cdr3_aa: ASSLRGGVDIQY

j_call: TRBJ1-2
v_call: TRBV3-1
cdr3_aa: ASSPEQGLWVGYT

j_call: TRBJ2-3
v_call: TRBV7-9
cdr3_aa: ASSARDNTDTQY

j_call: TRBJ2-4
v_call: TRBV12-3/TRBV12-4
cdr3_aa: ASSFRQGKNIQY

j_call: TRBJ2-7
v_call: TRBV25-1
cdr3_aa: ASSEPGGQGLHEQY

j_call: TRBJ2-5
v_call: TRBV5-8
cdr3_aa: ASSLGRVQETQY

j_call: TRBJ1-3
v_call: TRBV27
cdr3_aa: ASSFGGGSGNTIY

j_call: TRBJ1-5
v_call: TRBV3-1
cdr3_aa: ASSQGQNQPQH

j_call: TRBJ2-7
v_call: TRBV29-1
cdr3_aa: SVVGGTYEQY

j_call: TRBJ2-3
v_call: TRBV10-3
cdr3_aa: AISPTGRGDTQY

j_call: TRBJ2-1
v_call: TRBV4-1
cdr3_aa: ASSQGQGADEQF

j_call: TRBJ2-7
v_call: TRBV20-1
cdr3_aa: SVKGDISYEQY

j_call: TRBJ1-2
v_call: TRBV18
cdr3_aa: ASSRGGPLYGYT

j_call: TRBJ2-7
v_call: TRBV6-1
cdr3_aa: ASSEAPGRAYEQY